This is a list of T cell receptor beta chains from one sample in a study of blood T cell repertoires in COVID-19. The assay was immunoSEQ multiplex PCR, and TCRdb's table has in-frame clones only and misses some. The data show under 75,000 clones, with 80% to 90% seen just once and under 3% held by the top ten. Sequencing was carried out using peripheral blood. These receptors were taken from a man aged 50 to 60 with acute or convalescent COVID-19. CDR3s include the opening cysteine and the closing phenylalanine or tryptophan. Fields, in order: D gene, J gene, clone size, V gene, CDR3 protein, CDR3 DNA. A D gene is named only where the DNA matches it firmly. Clone size is stated in some rows and not others, as once, few, many or a class when expanded.

>.|TRBJ2-5|.|TRBV28
CASSSPQGRPQYF
TGTGCCAGCAGTTCACCACAGGGGAGGCCCCAGTACTTC
>.|TRBJ2-3|.|TRBV13
CASSHQQGPTDTQYF
TGTGCCAGCAGCCACCAACAGGGCCCTACAGATACGCAGTATTTT
>.|TRBJ2-6|.|TRBV4-2
CASSQDGSQRGANVLTF
TGTGCCAGCAGCCAAGACGGAAGTCAGAGGGGGGCCAACGTCCTGACTTTC
>TRBD1|TRBJ1-1|.|TRBV12-3/TRBV12-4
CASRKTGGAQAFF
TGTGCCAGCAGGAAGACAGGGGGGGCACAAGCTTTCTTT
>.|TRBJ1-6|once|TRBV7-2
CASSLYASSDSNSPLHF
TGTGCCAGCAGCTTATATGCATCCTCAGACTCGAATTCACCCCTCCACTTT
>TRBD1|TRBJ2-3|once|TRBV9
CASSATGTGGPDTQYF
TGTGCCAGCAGCGCAACCGGGACAGGGGGCCCAGATACGCAGTATTTT
>TRBD1|TRBJ2-7|.|TRBV5-5
CASSSPGQAVGEQYF
TGTGCCAGCAGCTCTCCGGGACAGGCGGTCGGGGAGCAGTACTTC
>.|TRBJ2-4|.|TRBV7-2
CASSLGGVKNIQYF
TGTGCCAGCAGCTTAGGGGGGGTCAAAAACATTCAGTACTTC
>.|TRBJ1-1|.|TRBV6-5
CASSRVNTEAFF
TGTGCCAGCAGTCGGGTGAACACTGAAGCTTTCTTT
>TRBD1|TRBJ2-2|once|TRBV28
CASSYNRGSITGELFF
TGTGCCAGCAGTTACAACAGGGGGTCAATTACCGGGGAGCTGTTTTTT
>.|TRBJ2-7|.|TRBV7-6
CASSLGDLSYEQYF
TGTGCCAGCAGCTTAGGCGATCTCTCCTACGAGCAGTACTTC
>.|TRBJ2-5|once|TRBV5-1
CASSPVGTETQYF
TGCGCCAGCAGCCCGGTTGGTACGGAGACCCAGTACTTC
>TRBD2|TRBJ2-2|.|TRBV11-3
CASSSRLAGGENTGELFF
TGTGCCAGCAGCTCTCGACTAGCGGGAGGAGAGAACACCGGGGAGCTGTTTTTT
>TRBD1|TRBJ1-1|.|TRBV5-1
CASSFGTGNTEAFF
TGCGCCAGCAGCTTCGGGACAGGGAACACTGAAGCTTTCTTT
>.|TRBJ2-2|.|TRBV7-2
CASSSNLFTGELFF
TGTGCCAGCAGCTCTAATCTTTTCACCGGGGAGCTGTTTTTT
>TRBD1|TRBJ1-1|.|TRBV6-5
CASSRGQGNTKAFF
TGTGCCAGCAGTCGGGGACAGGGAAATACCAAAGCTTTCTTT
>TRBD1|TRBJ2-3|few|TRBV27
CASTDRERTDTQYF
TGTGCCAGTACTGACAGGGAACGCACAGATACGCAGTATTTT
>TRBD1|TRBJ2-2|.|TRBV5-5
CASSSQGAGMAGELFF
TGTGCCAGCAGCTCTCAGGGGGCGGGTATGGCCGGGGAGCTGTTTTTT
>TRBD1|TRBJ1-2|once|TRBV6-2/TRBV6-3
CASSKLRDSHHYGYTF
TGTGCCAGCAGCAAGCTCCGGGACAGTCATCACTATGGCTACACCTTC
>TRBD1|TRBJ1-3|.|TRBV2
CASSPGQGGFGNTIYF
TGTGCCAGCAGCCCCGGACAGGGTGGTTTTGGAAACACCATATATTTT
>.|TRBJ2-7|.|TRBV4-1
CASSQDGEQLSSYEQYF
TGCGCCAGCAGCCAAGACGGGGAACAGCTTAGCTCCTACGAGCAGTACTTC
>TRBD1|TRBJ1-3|.|TRBV6-5
CASSYSGTGGRNTIYF
TGTGCCAGCAGTTACTCGGGGACAGGGGGCCGAAACACCATATATTTT
>.|TRBJ1-4|.|TRBV18
CASSGGRPGFNEKLFF
TGTGCCAGCTCCGGCGGGAGGCCGGGTTTTAATGAAAAACTGTTTTTT
>TRBD1|TRBJ2-5|.|TRBV5-6
CASSLSGQVGETQYF
TGTGCCAGCAGCTTAAGCGGACAGGTAGGAGAGACCCAGTACTTC
>TRBD2|TRBJ2-3|.|TRBV5-5
CASSRLVSGGSDTQYF
TGTGCCAGCAGCCGGCTCGTGTCGGGAGGTTCAGATACGCAGTATTTT
>.|TRBJ1-1|.|TRBV3-1/TRBV3-2
CASSQEIRRTEAFF
TGTGCCAGCAGCCAAGAAATAAGGAGGACTGAAGCTTTCTTT
>TRBD2|TRBJ2-1|.|TRBV5-1
CASSPAGGWKFF
TGCGCCAGCAGCCCCGCGGGGGGCTGGAAGTTCTTC
>TRBD1|TRBJ1-5|.|TRBV10-3
CATGQGTQPQHF
TGTGCCACCGGACAGGGAACTCAGCCCCAGCATTTT
>.|TRBJ1-1|.|TRBV5-1
CASSLAPRSNTEAFF
TGCGCCAGCAGCTTGGCGCCTCGGTCTAACACTGAAGCTTTCTTT
>TRBD2|TRBJ2-5|.|TRBV7-8
CASSPNLAGRETQYF
TGTGCCAGCAGCCCAAATCTAGCGGGAAGGGAGACCCAGTACTTC
>.|TRBJ2-7|.|TRBV21-1
CASSPDRVYYEQYF
TGTGCCAGCAGCCCGGACAGGGTTTACTACGAGCAGTACTTC
>.|TRBJ1-2|.|TRBV19
CASKVGGADSLGGYTF
TGTGCCAGTAAAGTTGGGGGAGCGGACAGCCTTGGGGGCTACACCTTC
>TRBD1|TRBJ2-3|.|TRBV19
CASRGDRGIVGTDTQYF
TGTGCCAGTAGGGGGGACAGGGGAATTGTCGGCACAGATACGCAGTATTTT
>.|TRBJ2-1|.|TRBV11-3
CASSLGSDKYNEQFF
TGTGCCAGCAGCTTAGGCTCGGACAAGTACAATGAGCAGTTCTTC
>.|TRBJ1-1|once|TRBV30
CAWSVRGFSEAFF
TGTGCCTGGAGTGTTCGGGGGTTCAGTGAAGCTTTCTTT
>TRBD2|TRBJ2-2|.|TRBV9
CASSVSGSSGELFF
TGTGCCAGCAGCGTAAGCGGGAGCTCTGGGGAGCTGTTTTTT
>.|TRBJ1-5|.|TRBV28
CASILGAGISNQPQHF
TGTGCCAGCATCCTAGGGGCAGGGATCAGCAATCAGCCCCAGCATTTT
>.|TRBJ1-1|.|TRBV6-5
CASSYRQNDANTEAFF
TGTGCCAGCAGTTACAGACAGAATGATGCGAACACTGAAGCTTTCTTT
>TRBD1|TRBJ2-7|.|TRBV6-5
CASSYEIRQGVEQYF
TGTGCCAGCAGTTACGAGATAAGACAGGGTGTCGAGCAGTACTTC
>TRBD1|TRBJ2-7|.|TRBV18
CASSQGAKSYEQYF
TGTGCCAGCTCACAGGGGGCGAAAAGCTACGAGCAGTACTTC